These 20 T cell receptor beta chains share one sample of origin, sequenced in a study of control samples from healthy donors and cancer patients. Using immunoSEQ multiplex PCR, the repertoire was profiled, and TCRdb retains in-frame clones only, with some absent. The sample yields 40,000 to 45,000 clones, approximately 70% seen once. Sequences were obtained from formalin-fixed, paraffin-embedded tissue. The receptor source for this set is a male donor with melanoma.

The chain uses TRBV29-1 and TRBJ2-3; D possibly uses TRBD1 or TRBD2 (5 bases each). CDR3 length: 13 amino acids. Trimming removed 8 bases at V and 2 bases at J, with 14 bases between. CDR1 is SQVTM, CDR2 ANQGSEA, per germline. Here the CDR3 reads CSIRDGSTDTQYF. The CDR3 DNA reads TGCAGCATACGGGACGGATCCACAGATACGCAGTATTTT.

This clone appeared a few times. The rearrangement joins TRBV3-1 (or the pseudogene TRBV3-2) to TRBJ2-7; 12 positions agree with TRBD2. The junction had 12 bases not matched to a gene; V was cut back by 0 bases and J by 12 bases. Per germline, CDR1 LGHDT and CDR2 YNNKEL (reference sequence). CDR3 size: 16 residues. The CDR3 DNA is TGTGCCAGCAGCCAAGATTATACTAGCGGGGGGACCCCCTCGTACTTC. Its protein is CASSQDYTSGGTPSYF.

This chain connects TRBV5-1 to TRBJ1-2; 7 bases agree with TRBD1. Germline assignment: CDR1 SGHRS and CDR2 YFSETQ. The V gene end was trimmed by 5 bases and the J gene end by 3 bases; junction bases not matched to a gene: 10. There are 15 residues in the CDR3. CDR3 DNA: TGCGCCAGCAGGGAGCGAGGGGGCTCGCACTATGGCTACACCTTC. Amino acids: CASRERGGSHYGYTF.

The rearrangement links TRBV4-2 to TRBJ2-1, with 14 bases matching TRBD2. The CDR3 length is 20 residues. Germline trimming cut 0 bases from V and 9 bases from J; bases unmatched to any gene: 16. From germline, CDR1 is LGHNA and CDR2 YNFKEQ. Here the CDR3 reads CASSQERSVRGLAGVSEQFF. The CDR3 DNA sequence: TGTGCCAGCAGCCAAGAAAGATCGGTTCGGGGACTAGCGGGAGTAAGTGAGCAGTTCTTC.

The chain uses TRBV11-2 and TRBJ2-7; D unresolved. Germline CDR1 SGHAT, CDR2 FQNNGV. Trimming took 6 bases from V and 3 from J, leaving 6 bases between them. The CDR3 has 11 amino acids. DNA for the CDR3: TGTGCCAGCAGTTCCTACTACGAGCAGTACTTC. This translates into CASSSYYEQYF.

V gene TRBV11-3 combines with J gene TRBJ2-5; no definite D call. The CDR3 extends over 13 amino acids. With 5 bases removed from V and 5 bases from J, the gap between germline ends came to 12 bases. Germline loops: CDR1 SGHNT, CDR2 YENEEA. This CDR3 is CASSLTPKETQYF. For the CDR3, the DNA is TGTGCCAGCAGCCTAACACCCAAGGAGACCCAGTACTTC.

For this clone: This CDR3 is also generated by other DNA sequences in the sample. CDR3 in amino acids: CASSPRHTGELFF. In DNA, the CDR3 is TGTGCCAGTAGTCCTCGACACACCGGGGAGCTGTTTTTT. This rearrangement joins TRBV6-5 to TRBJ2-2; D not certain. The CDR3 covers 13 residues. Germline V gives CDR1 MNHEY, CDR2 SVGAGI. V dropped 9 bases and J dropped 3 bases, with 11 bases sitting between them.

This clone is medium-sized within its sample. The J gene is TRBJ2-5, the V gene TRBV15, with TRBD1 matching over 8 bases. CDR1 and CDR2 from the germline V gene are LNHNV and YYDKDF (reference sequence). CDR3 length: 15 residues. After removal of 3 bases from V and 5 bases from J, the junction contained 8 bases not matched to a gene. CDR3 in amino acids: CATSSDRTGWETQYF. Here the CDR3 DNA reads TGTGCCACCAGCAGCGACCGGACAGGGTGGGAGACCCAGTACTTC.

J is TRBJ2-3 and V is TRBV19; 8 bases line up with TRBD1. Germline V gives CDR1 LNHDA, CDR2 SQIVND (reference sequence). Trimming took 6 bases from V and 6 from J; bases not matched to a gene: 11. The CDR3 consists of 15 residues. The CDR3 DNA reads as TGTGCCAGTAGGAGCCGGGGGACAGGCGGGGATACGCAGTATTTT. Translation: CASRSRGTGGDTQYF.

V usage is TRBV6-5 and J usage is TRBJ2-7, with no clear D. The length of the CDR3 is 15 residues. The V end was cut by 8 bases, the J end by 0 bases, with 17 bases between. Germline loops: CDR1 MNHEY, CDR2 SVGAGI. CDR3 sequence: CASPEWRYSSYEQYF. The CDR3 coding sequence is TGTGCCAGCCCCGAATGGCGATACTCCTCCTACGAGCAGTACTTC.

V gene TRBV5-5 combines with J gene TRBJ1-1; D possibly corresponds to TRBD1 (6 bases). V gave up 4 bases and J gave up 2 bases, with 15 bases separating them. The CDR3 runs 15 residues. Per germline, CDR1 SGHKS and CDR2 YYEKEE (reference sequence). This CDR3 is CASSLGGRTNTEAFF. In nucleotides, the CDR3 is TGTGCCAGCAGCCTCGGGGGGCGGACCAACACTGAAGCTTTCTTT.

This chain uses TRBV28 with TRBJ2-1; TRBD1 matches 7 bases. This CDR3 comprises 15 residues. V was pared by 6 bases and J by 4 bases, with 9 bases of the junction left unmatched. Germline CDR1 reads MDHEN; CDR2 reads SYDVKM. For the CDR3, the DNA is TGTGCCAGCAGACTCGACAGGGTGGAATACAATGAGCAGTTCTTC. Translated: CASRLDRVEYNEQFF.

Turning to this clone: Just one base apart from a much larger clone, this may be a read error. At the DNA level, this CDR3 is encoded by other sequences in the same sample as well. The rearrangement links TRBV18 to TRBJ2-7; a possible D gene is TRBD2 (6 bases). The CDR3 is 12 residues long. CDR1 and CDR2 from the germline V gene are KGHSH and LQKENI. The germline V and J ends were trimmed by 3 bases and 3 bases, with 6 bases remaining between them. CDR3 nucleotides: TGTGCCAGCTCACCGGGAGGCTACGAGCAGTACTTC. Translation: CASSPGGYEQYF.

This clone turned up a few times. The DNA of the CDR3 is TGTGCCAGCAGTTTTCCCGACAGGGTGGCTTTCTTT. This encodes CASSFPDRVAFF. This chain uses TRBV6-6 with TRBJ1-1; 7 bases are a match to TRBD1. The CDR3 spans 12 residues. Germline V gene data show CDR1 as MNHNY and CDR2 as SVGAGI (reference sequence). Trimming cost V 4 bases and J 11 bases; bases outside gene matches: 7.

This clone is medium-sized (0.01 to 0.1%) by share. The genes are TRBV10-3 and TRBJ2-2; TRBD1 matches at 8 bases. V dropped 7 bases and J dropped 6; count of bases not matched to a gene: 7. CDR3 length equals 14 residues. CDR1 and CDR2 from the germline V gene are ENHRY and SYGVKD. CDR3 protein: CAIKRQGTPGELFF. Written as DNA, the CDR3 is TGTGCCATCAAAAGACAGGGGACCCCCGGGGAGCTGTTTTTT.

The V call is TRBV2, the J call TRBJ2-1; the D gene is possibly TRBD2 (6 bases). Germline CDR1 is SNHLY and CDR2 is FYNNEI. The CDR3 runs 15 residues. The germline V and J ends were trimmed by 7 bases and 3 bases, with 16 bases remaining between them. DNA of the CDR3: TGTGCCAGCACTCCCCCTCGGGGGATCTACAATGAGCAGTTCTTC. Translating it yields CASTPPRGIYNEQFF.

The chain uses TRBV6-6 and TRBJ1-5; TRBD1 aligns across 9 bases. V lost 6 bases and J lost 4; bases outside the gene matches: 4. The CDR3 is made up of 14 amino acids. The germline gives CDR1 MNHNY, CDR2 SVGAGI (reference sequence). CDR3 loop: CASSPTGGNQPQHF. The CDR3 nucleotides are TGTGCCAGCAGCCCGACAGGGGGAAATCAGCCCCAGCATTTT.

V gene TRBV28 combines with J gene TRBJ1-2; TRBD1 matches 9 bases. The CDR3 covers 18 residues. J was trimmed by 2 bases and V by 5 bases; bases with no gene match: 15. Germline V gene data show CDR1 as MDHEN and CDR2 as SYDVKM. CDR3 DNA: TGTGCCAGCAGTACTTTCCGGGACAGGGAAGGGGCAAACTATGGCTACACCTTC. Amino acids: CASSTFRDREGANYGYTF.

The CDR3 spells CASSGGWNTEAFF. Written as DNA, the CDR3 is TGTGCCAGTTCAGGGGGCTGGAACACTGAAGCTTTCTTT. The chain uses TRBV19 and TRBJ1-1, with 8 bases fitting TRBD1. The J segment lost 1 base and the V segment lost 8 bases, leaving 3 bases of the junction unmatched. There are 13 residues in the CDR3. Germline CDR1 LNHDA, CDR2 SQIVND (reference sequence). Looking up the rest from reference TRBV19 and TRBJ1-1 gives the full variable domain: DGGITQSPKYLFRKEGQNVTLSCEQNLNHDAMYWYRQDPGQGLRLIYYSQIVNDFQKGDIAEGYSVSREKKESFPLTVTSAQKNPTAFYLCASSGGWNTEAFFGQGTRLTVV.

This clone is judged medium-sized. This chain uses TRBV4-1 with TRBJ2-1; the match to TRBD2 covers 10 bases. The CDR3 loop spans 18 amino acids. Per germline, CDR1 MGHRA and CDR2 YSYEKL. The V segment lost 2 bases and the J segment 6 bases; nucleotides outside the gene matches: 13. CDR3 coding DNA: TGCGCCAGCAGCCAAATTCGATTAGCGGGAGGTCTGTTCAATGAGCAGTTCTTC. Amino acid sequence: CASSQIRLAGGLFNEQFF.